The 8 T cell receptor beta chains reported below all come from one sample, sequenced in a study of molecular identifiers for immune sequencing clone quantification. TCRdb passed the PCR reads through MiXCR, listing each CDR3 protein once. The table shows roughly 320,000 distinct CDR3 sequences, with about a quarter occurring only once. Sample: naive CD8+ T cells from blood, with Jurkat cell RNA spiked in. Specified subset: FACS-sorted CD8+CD4-CCR7+CD45RA+ naive T cells. These receptor sequences come from a human donor in good health. Some libraries in this study had Jurkat cell RNA spiked in.

Note on this clonotype: A read error may account for a junction end that differs from germline. The genes are TRBV7-9 and TRBJ1-2; tentatively, D is TRBD1 (5 bases). The V gene's germline CDR1 is SEHNR and CDR2 FQNEAQ (reference sequence). This CDR3 region has 18 residues. CDR3 in amino acids: CASTHSDPTLRQLYGYAF. The DNA for the CDR3 is TGTGCCAGCACTCATAGCGATCCCACCTTGAGACAGCTCTATGGCTACGCCTTC.

The sample holds a few counts of this clonotype. V gene TRBV15 combines with J gene TRBJ1-1; 7 nucleotides line up with TRBD1. CDR1 is LNHNV, CDR2 YYDKDF, per germline (reference sequence). The CDR3 covers 13 residues. V lost 9 bases, J lost 4 bases, and 8 bases stayed unmatched. The chain's CDR3 is CATGGTVATEAFF. Written as DNA, the CDR3 is TGTGCCACAGGAGGGACAGTGGCCACTGAAGCTTTCTTT.

There are a few counts of this clonotype. In DNA form, the CDR3 reads TGTGCCAGCAGCCAGGGACTAGCGGGGAACAGATACCAAGAGACCCAGTACTTC. Protein product: CASSQGLAGNRYQETQYF. This chain uses TRBV14 with TRBJ2-5; 13 bases align to TRBD2. The CDR3 contains 18 residues. After removal of 3 bases from V and 0 bases from J, the junction contained 7 bases not matched to a gene. Germline V gene lookup returns CDR1 SGHDN and CDR2 FVKESK.

The chain uses TRBV14 and TRBJ2-3; no clear D gene. The V and J ends lost 2 bases and 4 bases respectively, with 10 bases between them. The V gene's germline CDR1 is SGHDN and CDR2 FVKESK. The CDR3 runs 14 residues. The DNA of the CDR3 is TGTGCCAGCAGCCAATTCGGTATCCCAGATACGCAGTATTTT. Amino acid sequence: CASSQFGIPDTQYF.

This clonotype was counted between two and nine times. The J gene is TRBJ1-1, the V gene TRBV28, with no clear D. The CDR3 is 16 residues long. Germline V gives CDR1 MDHEN, CDR2 SYDVKM. Trimming took 5 bases from V and 3 from J, leaving 19 bases between them. The CDR3 DNA sequence: TGTGCCAGCAGTCCCCTAGGTCGGGCCTCGGACACTGAAGCTTTCTTT. This gives the protein CASSPLGRASDTEAFF.

On this clonotype itself: Its ends do not fully match the called genes, so a read error is possible. The chain joins TRBV4-3 to TRBJ2-7; D unresolved. The germline CDR1 and CDR2 sequences are LGHNA and YSLEER. The CDR3 spans 14 residues. CDR3 region: CASRPAAPSSEPSF. The CDR3 DNA sequence: TGCGCCAGCCGCCCCGCTGCCCCCTCCTCCGAGCCGTCCTTC.

This chain uses TRBV7-9 with TRBJ2-7, with 10 bases matching TRBD1. CDR3 size: 15 residues. V lost 4 bases, J lost 5 bases, and 8 bases stayed unmatched. Germline CDR1 is SEHNR and CDR2 is FQNEAQ (reference sequence). The CDR3 DNA reads as TGTGCCAGCAGCTCCCCCGGGACAGGGGCCCACGAGCAGTACTTC. As protein: CASSSPGTGAHEQYF.

The sample holds many counts of this clonotype. The rearrangement links TRBV2 to TRBJ2-3; unclear D gene. The germline V gene has CDR1 SNHLY and CDR2 FYNNEI. The CDR3 is 13 amino acids. Trimming pared 6 bases from V and 4 bases from J, leaving 11 bases between. The CDR3, as DNA: TGTGCCAGCAGAAGCCCCCCGGCAGATACGCAGTATTTT. Protein: CASRSPPADTQYF.